This TCR beta chain was sequenced for a study of blood T cell repertoires in COVID-19 (dated by TCRdb to about 2020). With respect to the entire study: Samples from collaborators originated in the United States, Italy and Spain and spanned both the acute and convalescent phases of COVID-19. The prospective study material was composed of cDNA or gDNA derived from T cells, B-cell-depleted T cells, or PBMCs. The dataset comprised deeply sampled blood TCRbeta repertoires from subjects exposed to, actively infected with, or recovered from COVID-19. The repertoires were made available in a free public database intended to serve as a resource for research on the immune response to SARS-CoV-2. Samples came from the ongoing ImmuneRACE study (first 160 participants) plus 1,254 subjects from 6 global collaborators. A de-identified subject ID, COVID-19 status, age in years and sex were almost always included in the sample metadata. Where available, HLA class I and class II types were obtained from metadata supplied by the sample provider rather than from assay-based typing. Paper-wide results and their limitations: How much clinical and demographic metadata was included differed by source and by participant, and the metadata was provided uncurated.

V is pruned by 0 bases and J by 6 bases, leaving 3 bases of the junction without a gene match. Taken from the germline V gene, the CDR1 and CDR2 loops are SGHRS and YFSETQ. From the cysteine through the phenylalanine, the CDR3 covers 16 amino acids. Only the CDR3 region is kept as DNA, spanning 48 bases read in frame from base 1. About this clone itself: Its antigen is unknown. No base qualities exist here, and no much larger clone lies one base off it.

One collaborating source in Seattle enrolled patients during active infection and followed them longitudinally through the course of disease. Collaborating institutions collected whole blood in K2EDTA tubes following their own protocols. For TCRbeta analysis, collaborator samples were shipped as frozen whole blood, as isolated PBMCs, or as DNA extracted from either sample type. The immunoSEQ Assay, a bias-controlled multiplex PCR, was used to amplify TCRbeta CDR3 regions from genomic DNA. Under the source paper's analysis protocol: The number of nucleated cells in each sample was estimated from the amplification of reference gene primers within the assay. To quantify the absolute abundance of each unique TCRbeta CDR3 rearrangement, sequence reads were collapsed and filtered. For each sample, productive Simpson clonality was calculated by taking the square root of Simpson's diversity index across productive rearrangements. Not all clones reach the TCRdb copy of this immuneACCESS table, which keeps in-frame sequences only. Checked studies attribute under half of the gap to unresolved V genes and leave the rest unexplained. The D gene and trimming were derived from the DNA, and the V and J assignments and clone size from that table. The sample data list 150,000 to 200,000 clones, and around 84% of these were observed just once. In total, the top ten clones hold roughly 15% of the sample.

The source is a woman aged 70-85 years with COVID-19, enrolled during active disease. The sequence joins TRBV5-1 to TRBJ2-2; TRBD2 fits 12 bases in the junction. The sample comprised peripheral blood. The nucleotide sequence is given as TGCGCCAGCAGCTTGGTGACTAGCGGGGGTTCCGGGGAGCTGTTTTTT. This gives the protein CASSLVTSGGSGELFF.